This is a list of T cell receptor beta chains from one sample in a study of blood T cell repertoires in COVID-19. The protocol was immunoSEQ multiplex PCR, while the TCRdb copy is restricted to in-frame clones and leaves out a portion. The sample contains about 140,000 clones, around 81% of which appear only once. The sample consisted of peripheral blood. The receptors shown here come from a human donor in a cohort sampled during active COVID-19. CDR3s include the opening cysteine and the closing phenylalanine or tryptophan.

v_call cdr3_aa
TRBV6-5 CASTSGAFSGNTIYF
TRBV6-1 CASSDVGRGSQTQYF
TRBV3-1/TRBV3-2 CASSRQSHTEAFF
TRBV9 CASSRGGGRAEEKLFF
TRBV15 CATSRELNTEAFF
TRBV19 CASSPQGTGGYEQYF
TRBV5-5 CASSETSGRSYEQYF
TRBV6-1 CASSELGRGPYEQYF
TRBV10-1 CASRALGRMSNEQFF
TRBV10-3 CAIRGGQTNEQFF
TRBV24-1 CATSGGLPLGYNEQFF
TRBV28 CASSYGTSYNEQFF
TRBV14 CASSPSNYEQYF
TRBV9 CASSRAGSYNEQFF
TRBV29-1 CSVGEETGELFF
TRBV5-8 CASSFGLATQETQYF
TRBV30 CAWSEDRINKKLFF
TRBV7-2 CASSLVRLYEQYF
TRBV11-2 CASSRTGGASYNEQFF
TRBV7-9 CASSLGTGYSRETQYF
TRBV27 CASSFSPRPRGTEAFF
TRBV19 CASSIGGGRAYNEQFF
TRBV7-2 CASSLERPPGNTIYF
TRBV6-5 CASNQGNQETQYF